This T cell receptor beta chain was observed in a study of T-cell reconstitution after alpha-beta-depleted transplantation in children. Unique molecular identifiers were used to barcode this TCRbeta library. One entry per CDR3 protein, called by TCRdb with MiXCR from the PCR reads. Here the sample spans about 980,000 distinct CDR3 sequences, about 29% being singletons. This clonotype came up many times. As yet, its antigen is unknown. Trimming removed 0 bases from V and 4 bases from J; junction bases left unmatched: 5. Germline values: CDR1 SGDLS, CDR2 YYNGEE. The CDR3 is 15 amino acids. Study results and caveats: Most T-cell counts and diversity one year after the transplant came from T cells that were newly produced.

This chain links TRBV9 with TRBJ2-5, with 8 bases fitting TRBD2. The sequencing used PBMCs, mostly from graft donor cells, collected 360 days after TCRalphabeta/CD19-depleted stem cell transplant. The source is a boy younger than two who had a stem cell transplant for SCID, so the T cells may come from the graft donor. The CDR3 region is CASSVASTSGETQYF. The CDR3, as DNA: TGTGCCAGCAGCGTAGCTAGCACTAGCGGAGAGACCCAGTACTTC.